This T cell receptor (beta chain) was captured in a study of cytomegalovirus exposure and HLA in healthy donors. At the level of the study: Among the 398 donors who were genotyped, over 70% fell in the genetic ancestry cluster that is associated with self-reported Caucasian donors.

In the PCR, 60 Vbeta and 13 Jbeta primers were used. Original handling: Roughly 11 million shared chains were among roughly 81 million unique TCR beta chains counted in a later analysis. The repertoire was sequenced with immunoSEQ multiplex PCR; TCRdb's copy has only in-frame clones and lacks some. V, J and clone size were drawn from that table, and D and trimming were deduced from the DNA. Here the sample spans under 200,000 clones, 10% to 15% being singletons. The CDR3 totals 12 residues. CDR1 is SGHTS and CDR2 is YDEGEE in the germline V gene. Trimming took 3 bases from V and 9 from J, leaving 13 bases between them.

The rearrangement uses TRBV5-8 and TRBJ2-7; maybe TRBD1 (6 bases). The receptor was derived from a man between 50 and 59 years old in good health and CMV-seropositive. The specimen sequenced was PBMCs. The CDR3 loop is CASSSRGPGQYF. The CDR3 DNA reads TGTGCCAGCAGCTCCAGGGGTCCGGGGCAGTACTTC.